This T cell receptor (beta chain) was identified in a study of cytomegalovirus exposure and HLA in healthy donors. Use of 60 Vbeta and 13 Jbeta primers characterized the PCR. The data were produced by immunoSEQ multiplex PCR, yet TCRdb's version contains in-frame clones alone and is incomplete. This sample has about 77,000 clones; 78% occur once, and the top ten carry 4% to 4.5%. The V gene's germline CDR1 is SGHNT and CDR2 YYREEE (reference sequence). J was trimmed by 6 bases and V by 0 bases; bases with no gene match: 3. This CDR3 is built from 15 residues. The TCR sequence derives from a middle-aged man in good health and CMV-seronegative. The sample taken for sequencing was PBMCs. The chain uses TRBV5-4 and TRBJ2-3; 11 bases are a match to TRBD2. The CDR3 region has the DNA TGTGCCAGCAGCTTGGAGGTAGCGGGAGGGGATACGCAGTATTTT. Translation gives CASSLEVAGGDTQYF. The full variable domain, rest sourced from reference TRBV5-4 and TRBJ2-3, is ETGVTQSPTHLIKTRGQQVTLRCSSQSGHNTVSWYQQALGQGPQFIFQYYREEENGRGNFPPRFSGLQFPNYSSELNVNALELDDSALYLCASSLEVAGGDTQYFGPGTRLTVL.